The present entry profiles one T cell receptor beta chain with its context. Its target is not known. PCR amplification relied on 60 Vbeta primers (plus 13 Jbeta primers). Produced via immunoSEQ multiplex PCR; TCRdb's table is partial and in-frame only. Altogether more than 110,000 clones are present, approximately 70% being singletons, with the ten largest covering roughly 14%. The data are from a study of cytomegalovirus exposure and HLA in healthy donors. General study points: The productive fraction for most TCR beta V segments was about 90% or about 30% in an earlier analysis. Researchers counted around 170 TCR beta chains as cytomegalovirus-associated. A later analysis, which compared TCR beta chains of equal frequency, found the HLA-associated ones more clonally expanded. In a later analysis, most CMV-associated TCR beta chains appeared HLA-restricted.

Germline loops: CDR1 ENHRY, CDR2 SYGVKD. V was pared by 8 bases and J by 2 bases, with 12 bases of the junction left unmatched. This CDR3 has 16 amino acids. The clonotype originates from a human donor in good health. This chain links TRBV10-3 with TRBJ2-7; 10 nucleotides match TRBD1. Sequenced input: PBMCs. The CDR3 DNA sequence: TGTGCCATCGGGACAGGGGTTCTTAGCGGCACCTACGAGCAGTACTTC. Protein product: CAIGTGVLSGTYEQYF.